The 28 T cell receptor beta chains below come from one sample, sequenced in a study of Ad26.COV2.S vaccination and SARS-CoV-2 variants. Noted treatment: some 20 received Ad26.COV2.S at low or high dose, single or two shots; about 5 received placebo; per-sample allocation not given. Each sample was drawn 63 days after the first injection (of vaccine or placebo). Measured with immunoSEQ multiplex PCR; TCRdb has only the in-frame clones, and not every one. Of roughly 250,000 clones listed, roughly nine tenths are singletons. The sample consisted of peripheral blood, taken in a trial of Ad26.COV2.S vaccine versus placebo. These receptors came from a person aged 18-60 years who received the Ad26.COV2.S COVID-19 vaccine or a placebo.

The chain carries TRBV11-1 and TRBJ1-2, with D hard to call. Looked up from germline, CDR1 is SGHAT and CDR2 is FQDESV (reference sequence). The CDR3 runs to 14 residues. V was clipped by 2 bases and J by 3 bases, with 10 bases between them. The CDR3 spells CASSLSSKDYGYTF. DNA of the CDR3: TGTGCCAGCAGCTTAAGCAGTAAGGACTATGGCTACACCTTC.

V usage is TRBV11-2 and J usage is TRBJ1-2; the D gene is possibly TRBD1 (5 bases). Germline CDR1 and CDR2: SGHAT and FQNNGV. V gave up 5 bases and J gave up 7 bases, with 17 bases separating them. The CDR3 has 14 amino acids. This chain's CDR3 is CASSRDRKFSGYTF. CDR3 DNA sequence: TGTGCCAGCAGCCGGGACCGGAAGTTCAGTGGCTACACCTTC.

This clone was observed a handful of times. The chain links TRBV7-9 to TRBJ2-1; 9 bases fit TRBD2. There are 15 residues in the CDR3. V lost 4 bases and J lost 2; bases outside the gene matches: 3. CDR1 is SEHNR, CDR2 FQNEAQ, per germline (reference sequence). The CDR3 nucleotides are TGTGCCAGCAGCTCACAGCGGGGGGCCTACAATGAGCAGTTCTTC. Translation gives CASSSQRGAYNEQFF.

Concerning this clone: A junction boundary mismatches the germline segment, possibly from a read error. The CDR3 loop is CASSQPSLRLLF. CDR3 bases: TGCGCCAGCAGCCAACCCTCGCTCAGACTCCTCTTC. The gene calls are TRBV4-1 and TRBJ1-2, with unresolved D. There are 12 residues in the CDR3. Per germline, CDR1 MGHRA and CDR2 YSYEKL.

The rearrangement joins TRBV28 to TRBJ1-4; D is ambiguous. With 5 bases removed from V and 10 bases from J, the gap between germline ends came to 17 bases. The CDR3 spans 14 residues. CDR1 is MDHEN and CDR2 is SYDVKM in the germline V gene. The CDR3 DNA sequence: TGTGCCAGCAGTCTCCGAGGCGGGAAAGCAAAACTGTTTTTT. Protein product: CASSLRGGKAKLFF.

The gene calls are TRBV5-6 and TRBJ2-5; TRBD1 might be the D (5 bases). CDR1 is SGHDT and CDR2 is YYEEEE in the germline V gene. This CDR3 contains 15 residues. V lost 0 bases and J 3 bases, leaving 12 bases between the germline ends. The CDR3 bases are TGTGCCAGCAGCTTGGCAGGACACCCAAAAGAGACCCAGTACTTC. Translating it yields CASSLAGHPKETQYF.

This clone was seen more than once but under ten times. The chain couples TRBV6-1 to TRBJ2-1; no clear D. From germline, CDR1 is MNHNS and CDR2 SASEGT. This CDR3 is 16 amino acids long. Deletions cut 1 base from V and 6 bases from J, with 16 bases between. DNA of the CDR3: TGTGCCAGCAGTGAAGATACACGACCGGTAGGCAATGAGCAGTTCTTC. Amino acid sequence: CASSEDTRPVGNEQFF.

This clone was seen a single time. Other nucleotide sequences in the sample specify the same CDR3. V and J are TRBV5-1 and TRBJ1-5; no reliable D call. Trimming removed 0 bases from V and 2 bases from J, with 6 bases in between. The CDR3 contains 14 residues. Germline V CDR1 and CDR2: SGHRS, YFSETQ. CDR3 DNA sequence: TGCGCCAGCAGCTTGGCAGGAGGCAATCAGCCCCAGCATTTT. Protein: CASSLAGGNQPQHF.

The chain has TRBV5-1 and TRBJ2-7; either TRBD1 or TRBD2 may fit D (7 bases each). This CDR3 spans 15 amino acids. Germline V gene lookup returns CDR1 SGHRS and CDR2 YFSETQ. V was shortened by 5 bases and J by 2 bases, with 17 bases between the two germline ends. The CDR3 DNA is TGCGCCAGCAGTAAATCGACAGGGACTACCTACGAGCAGTACTTC. This encodes CASSKSTGTTYEQYF. Using reference TRBV5-1 and TRBJ2-7 for the parts outside the CDR3, the full variable domain is KAGVTQTPRYLIKTRGQQVTLSCSPISGHRSVSWYQQTPGQGLQFLFEYFSETQRNKGNFPGRFSGRQFSNSRSEMNVSTLELGDSALYLCASSKSTGTTYEQYFGPGTRLTVT.

The V call is TRBV3-1 (or the pseudogene TRBV3-2), the J call TRBJ2-5, with 8 bases matching TRBD2. The CDR3 loop spans 15 amino acids. J lost 1 base, V lost 4 bases, and 5 bases had no gene match. Germline V gene lookup returns CDR1 LGHDT and CDR2 YNNKEL (reference sequence). DNA of the CDR3: TGTGCCAGCAGCCGAGGTAGCGGGGCCCAAGAGACCCAGTACTTC. As protein: CASSRGSGAQETQYF.

This clone showed up just a few times. One end of the junction fails to match germline, which may point to a read error. CDR3 region: CAWTFRQGYRTF. The CDR3 DNA is TGTGCCTGGACCTTTAGACAGGGCTATAGGACCTTT. This chain uses TRBV30 with TRBJ1-1; TRBD1 matches at 7 bases. The CDR3 has 12 residues. The germline V gene encodes CDR1 GTSNPN and CDR2 SVGIG (reference sequence).

V is TRBV6-2 or TRBV6-3 and J is TRBJ2-7; D gene unclear. The germline CDR1 and CDR2 sequences are MNHEY and SVGEGT. This CDR3 is 14 amino acids long. V lost 2 bases, J lost 0 bases, and 8 bases lay in between. In nucleotides, the CDR3 is TGTGCCAGCAGTTACCGCCCGAGCTCCTACGAGCAGTACTTC. The encoded protein is CASSYRPSSYEQYF.

The chain has TRBV15 and TRBJ1-3; D unclear. The CDR3 is 17 residues long. Trimming removed 3 bases from V and 0 bases from J, with 15 bases in between. Looked up from germline, CDR1 is LNHNV and CDR2 is YYDKDF (reference sequence). DNA for the CDR3: TGTGCCACCAGCAGGGGTACCTCGGGGAGCTCTGGAAACACCATATATTTT. Residues: CATSRGTSGSSGNTIYF.

The chain links TRBV3-1 (or the pseudogene TRBV3-2) to TRBJ2-1; the match to TRBD2 covers 11 bases. This CDR3 spans 17 amino acids. V was pared by 1 base and J by 6 bases, with 8 bases of the junction left unmatched. Germline assignment: CDR1 LGHDT and CDR2 YNNKEL (reference sequence). The CDR3 reads CASSQAIASGRPNEQFF. DNA for the CDR3: TGTGCCAGCAGCCAAGCAATTGCTAGCGGGAGGCCCAATGAGCAGTTCTTC.

CDR3 region: CASSTPRGPQHF. As DNA, the CDR3 is TGTGCCAGTAGTACCCCGAGAGGGCCCCAGCATTTT. This chain joins TRBV19 and TRBJ1-5; D is unresolved. Trimming left V 4 bases short and J 9 bases short, with 10 bases between. The CDR3 is 12 amino acids. From germline, CDR1 is LNHDA and CDR2 SQIVND (reference sequence).

The chain is built from TRBV2 and TRBJ1-6; D is unclear. The CDR3 has 20 amino acids. CDR1 is SNHLY, CDR2 FYNNEI, per germline. V lost 1 base and J lost 0, with 19 bases in between. The CDR3 protein is CASSEGALSTLSSYNSPLHF. The CDR3 DNA sequence: TGTGCCAGCAGTGAAGGGGCCCTATCTACTCTGAGCTCCTATAATTCACCCCTCCACTTT.

The rearrangement joins TRBV19 to TRBJ2-5; 9 nucleotides align to TRBD1. The germline V gene has CDR1 LNHDA and CDR2 SQIVND (reference sequence). V shed 3 bases, J shed 1 base, and the junction held 6 bases outside the gene matches. This CDR3 region has 16 residues. CDR3 coding DNA: TGTGCCAGTAGTATCAGAACAGGGGGCGTCCAAGAGACCCAGTACTTC. Translating gives CASSIRTGGVQETQYF.

The chain carries TRBV6-5 and TRBJ2-7, with D possibly being TRBD2 (5 bases). The germline V gene has CDR1 MNHEY and CDR2 SVGAGI. Trimming cost V 3 bases and J 1 base, with 10 bases left between them. The CDR3 consists of 14 residues. CDR3 nucleotide sequence: TGTGCCAGCAGTTATAACAGACTATCCTACGAGCAGTACGTC. It codes for CASSYNRLSYEQYV.

This clone was seen a single time. This chain uses TRBV4-3 with TRBJ1-2; no reliable D call. The CDR3 has 16 residues. Trimming left V 0 bases short and J 4 bases short, with 15 bases between. Germline CDR1 and CDR2: LGHNA and YSLEER. DNA for the CDR3: TGCGCCAGCAGCCAAGAAGAGACCCAATACTCCTATGGCTACACCTTC. Its translation: CASSQEETQYSYGYTF.

The chain has TRBV28 and TRBJ1-1; maybe TRBD1 (5 bases). In germline, CDR1 is MDHEN, CDR2 SYDVKM. There are 12 residues in the CDR3. With 5 bases removed from V and 4 bases from J, the gap between germline ends came to 8 bases. The CDR3, as DNA: TGTGCCAGCAGTGGGGGAGTCACTGAAGCTTTCTTT. Protein: CASSGGVTEAFF.

CDR3 amino acids: CAGGGLTDTQYF. Here the CDR3 DNA reads TGTGCTGGGGGGGGGTTAACAGATACGCAGTATTTT. J is TRBJ2-3 and V is TRBV30; 7 nucleotides align to TRBD2. Germline CDR1 GTSNPN, CDR2 SVGIG (reference sequence). This CDR3 has 12 amino acids. Combining the CDR3 with reference TRBV30 and TRBJ2-3 gives the whole variable domain SQTIHQWPATLVQPVGSPLSLECTVEGTSNPNLYWYRQAAGRGLQLLFYSVGIGQISSEVPQNLSASRPQDRQFILSSKKLLLSDSGFYLCAGGGLTDTQYFGPGTRLTVL.

This clone appeared a single time. The V call is TRBV5-1, the J call TRBJ2-5; tentative D call: TRBD2 (5 bases). V was cut by 5 bases and J by 2 bases, with 10 bases left in between. CDR1 is SGHRS and CDR2 is YFSETQ in the germline V gene. This CDR3 contains 13 residues. In DNA form, the CDR3 reads TGCGCCAGCAGGAGGGAACGGCAAGAGACCCAGTACTTC. Translated: CASRRERQETQYF.

The chain links TRBV7-2 to TRBJ1-6; D gene ambiguous. Germline CDR1 reads SGHTA; CDR2 reads FQGNSA. The CDR3 extends over 13 amino acids. The ends were cut back, 1 base at V and 10 bases at J, with 8 bases in the middle. CDR3 in amino acids: CASSLGRRSPLHF. As DNA, the CDR3 is TGTGCCAGCAGCTTAGGGAGACGGTCACCCCTCCACTTT.

J is TRBJ2-1 and V is TRBV7-9; TRBD2 matches 13 bases. The CDR3 has 16 amino acids. Germline CDR1 reads SEHNR; CDR2 reads FQNEAQ (reference sequence). With 4 bases clipped from V and 7 bases from J, the junction kept 7 bases outside the gene matches. The DNA of the CDR3 is TGTGCCAGCAGCTCCTTACTAGCGGGAGGGACAAATGAGCAGTTCTTC. It encodes CASSSLLAGGTNEQFF. Combining the CDR3 with reference TRBV7-9 and TRBJ2-1 gives the whole variable domain DTGVSQNPRHKITKRGQNVTFRCDPISEHNRLYWYRQTLGQGPEFLTYFQNEAQLEKSRLLSDRFSAERPKGSFSTLEIQRTEQGDSAMYLCASSSLLAGGTNEQFFGPGTRLTVL.

The chain combines TRBV14 with TRBJ2-7; 7 nucleotides line up with TRBD1. The germline V gene encodes CDR1 SGHDN and CDR2 FVKESK. J gave up 2 bases and V 4 bases, and 8 bases lay outside the gene matches. The CDR3 consists of 15 residues. DNA of the CDR3: TGTGCCAGCAGCCGATGGACAGGCAGTCCCTACGAGCAGTACTTC. It encodes CASSRWTGSPYEQYF.

The chain has TRBV6-2 or TRBV6-3 and TRBJ2-7; weak D call: TRBD2 (6 bases). This CDR3 comprises 14 residues. Per germline, CDR1 MNHEY and CDR2 SVGEGT. The CDR3 sequence is CATSSLTSSYEQYV. The CDR3 DNA follows: TGTGCCACCAGTTCGCTGACTAGCTCCTACGAGCAGTACGTC.

The V gene is TRBV5-6, the J gene TRBJ2-2, with no clear D. V dropped 3 bases and J dropped 3 bases, with 21 bases sitting between them. CDR3 size: 18 residues. The germline CDR1 and CDR2 sequences are SGHDT and YYEEEE. The CDR3 bases are TGTGCCAGCAGCTCCAGGTTTGAAGGGCGCTCGGACACCGGGGAGCTGTTTTTT. It is translated as CASSSRFEGRSDTGELFF.

A word on this clone: One end of the junction fails to match germline, which may point to a read error. The chain couples TRBV7-7 to TRBJ2-1; 11 positions agree with TRBD1. CDR1 is SSHAT and CDR2 is FNYEAQ in the germline V gene (reference sequence). The CDR3 consists of 18 residues. This CDR3 reads CASSLRVSRDRGYNEQFF. The CDR3 DNA is TGTGCTAGCAGCTTACGAGTTTCCCGGGACAGGGGGTACAATGAGCAGTTCTTC.